Sequencing of this T cell receptor beta chain was carried out in a study of beta chain features in type 1 diabetes. Whole-study findings and limits: Sequencing of cDNA might inflate the share of cells that strongly express TCR. All four CD4+ subsets of Type 1 diabetes patients contained TCRB CDR3s that were moderately but significantly shorter.

Via the markers CD45RO/CCR7/CD25/CD127/CD95/CD27, stem cell-like memory, regulatory, central memory and naive CD4+ cells were sorted. CDR3 length: 14 residues. Unmatched junction bases numbered 2, after V lost 5 bases and J lost 1 base. Germline V gene sequence: CDR1 SGHAT, CDR2 FQNNGV. This clone has more than one count but fewer than ten. Its cognate antigen is unknown. Reverse transcribing all isolated RNA meant expressed TCRB transcripts were sequenced. Sequenced by immunoSEQ multiplex PCR; TCRdb stores in-frame clones only, minus some. The sample has under 950,000 clones; roughly a sixth are singletons.

This chain links TRBV11-2 with TRBJ2-1; 7 bases agree with TRBD2. The sample comprised naive CD4+ T cells from blood. The TCR originated in a woman under 30 in good health. As DNA, the CDR3 is TGTGCCAGCAGCGGGGGGGAATCCTACAATGAGCAGTTCTTC. Translation gives CASSGGESYNEQFF.